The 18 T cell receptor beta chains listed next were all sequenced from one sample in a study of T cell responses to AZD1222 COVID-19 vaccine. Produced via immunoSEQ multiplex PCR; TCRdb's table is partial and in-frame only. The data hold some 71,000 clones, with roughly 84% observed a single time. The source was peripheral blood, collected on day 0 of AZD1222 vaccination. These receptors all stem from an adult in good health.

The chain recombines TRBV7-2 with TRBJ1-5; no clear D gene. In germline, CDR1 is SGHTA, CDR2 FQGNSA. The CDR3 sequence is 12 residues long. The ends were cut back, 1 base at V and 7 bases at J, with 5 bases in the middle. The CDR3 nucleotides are TGTGCCAGCAGCTTAGATCACCAGCCCCAGCATTTT. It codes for CASSLDHQPQHF.

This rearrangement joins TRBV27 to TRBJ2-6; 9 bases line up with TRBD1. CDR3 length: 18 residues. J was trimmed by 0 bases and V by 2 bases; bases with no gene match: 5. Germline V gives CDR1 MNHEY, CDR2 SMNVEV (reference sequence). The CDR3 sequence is CASSLGDRATSGANVLTF. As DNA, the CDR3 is TGTGCCAGCAGTTTAGGGGACAGGGCGACCTCTGGGGCCAACGTCCTGACTTTC.

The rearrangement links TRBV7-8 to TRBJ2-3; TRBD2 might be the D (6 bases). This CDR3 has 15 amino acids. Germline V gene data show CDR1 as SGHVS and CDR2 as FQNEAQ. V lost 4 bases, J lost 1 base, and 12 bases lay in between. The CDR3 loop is CASSWNPSGTDTQYF. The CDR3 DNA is TGTGCCAGCAGCTGGAACCCTAGCGGCACAGATACGCAGTATTTT.

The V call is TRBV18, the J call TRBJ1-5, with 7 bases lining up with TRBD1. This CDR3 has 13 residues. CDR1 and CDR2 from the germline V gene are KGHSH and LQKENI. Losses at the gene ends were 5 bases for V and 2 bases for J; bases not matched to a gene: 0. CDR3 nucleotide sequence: TGTGCCAGCTCAACAGGGGGCAATCAGCCCCAGCATTTT. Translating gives CASSTGGNQPQHF.

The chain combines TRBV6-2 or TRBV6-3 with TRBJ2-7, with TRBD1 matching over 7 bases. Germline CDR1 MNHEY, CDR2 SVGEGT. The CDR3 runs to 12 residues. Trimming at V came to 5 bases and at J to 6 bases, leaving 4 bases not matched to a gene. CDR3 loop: CASSQTGFEQYF. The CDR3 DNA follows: TGTGCCAGCAGTCAGACAGGGTTCGAGCAGTACTTC.

CDR3 in amino acids: CASSLAGGQGQPQHF. CDR3 DNA: TGTGCCAGCAGCTTGGCGGGGGGGCAGGGTCAGCCCCAGCATTTT. This chain joins TRBV5-5 and TRBJ1-5, with D perhaps matching TRBD1 (6 bases). The CDR3 runs 15 residues. In germline, CDR1 is SGHKS, CDR2 YYEKEE (reference sequence). Trimming left V 0 bases short and J 6 bases short, with 13 bases between.

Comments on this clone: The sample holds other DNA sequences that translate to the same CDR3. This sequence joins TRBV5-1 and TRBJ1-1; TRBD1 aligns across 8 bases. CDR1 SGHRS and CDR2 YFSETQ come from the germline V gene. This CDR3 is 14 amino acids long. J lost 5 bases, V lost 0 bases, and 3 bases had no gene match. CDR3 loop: CASSLGQGRTEAFF. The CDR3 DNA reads TGCGCCAGCAGCTTGGGACAGGGGAGAACTGAAGCTTTCTTT.

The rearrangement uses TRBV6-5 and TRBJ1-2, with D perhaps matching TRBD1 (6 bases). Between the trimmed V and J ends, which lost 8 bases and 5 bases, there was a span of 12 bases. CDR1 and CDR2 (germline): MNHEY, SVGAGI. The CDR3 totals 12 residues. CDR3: CASGGGTYGYTF. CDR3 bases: TGTGCCAGCGGCGGAGGGACATATGGCTACACCTTC.

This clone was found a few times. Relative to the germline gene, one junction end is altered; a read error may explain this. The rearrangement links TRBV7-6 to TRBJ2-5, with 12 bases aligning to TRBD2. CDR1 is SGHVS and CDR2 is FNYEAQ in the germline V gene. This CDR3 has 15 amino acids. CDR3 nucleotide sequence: TGTGCCAGCAGCCTAGCGGGGGGGTACCAAGAGACCCAGTACTTC. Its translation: CASSLAGGYQETQYF.

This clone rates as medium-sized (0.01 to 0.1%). Here the CDR3 DNA reads TGTGCCATCAGTGAGTCCCAGGGGCGCAAAGGGAACGGCTACACCTTC. Translated, it gives CAISESQGRKGNGYTF. V gene TRBV10-3 combines with J gene TRBJ1-2; D is possibly TRBD1 (6 bases). The germline V gene encodes CDR1 ENHRY and CDR2 SYGVKD. The CDR3 sequence is 16 residues long. The V and J ends lost 0 bases and 8 bases respectively, with 19 bases between them.

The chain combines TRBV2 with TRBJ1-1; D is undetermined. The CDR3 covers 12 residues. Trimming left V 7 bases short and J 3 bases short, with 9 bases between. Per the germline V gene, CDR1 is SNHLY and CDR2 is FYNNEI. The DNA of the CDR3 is TGTGCCAGCAAAAATAGTTACACTGAAGCTTTCTTT. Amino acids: CASKNSYTEAFF. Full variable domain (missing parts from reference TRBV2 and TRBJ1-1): EPEVTQTPSHQVTQMGQEVILRCVPISNHLYFYWYRQILGQKVEFLVSFYNNEISEKSEIFDDQFSVERPDGSNFTLKIRSTKLEDSAMYFCASKNSYTEAFFGQGTRLTVV.

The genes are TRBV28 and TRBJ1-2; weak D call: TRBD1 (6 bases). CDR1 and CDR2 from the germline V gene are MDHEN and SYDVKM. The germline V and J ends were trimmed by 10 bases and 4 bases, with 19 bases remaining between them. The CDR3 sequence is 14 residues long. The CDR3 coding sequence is TGTGCCATAACTGCCAGGGGTTACGGCTATGGCTACACCTTC. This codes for CAITARGYGYGYTF.

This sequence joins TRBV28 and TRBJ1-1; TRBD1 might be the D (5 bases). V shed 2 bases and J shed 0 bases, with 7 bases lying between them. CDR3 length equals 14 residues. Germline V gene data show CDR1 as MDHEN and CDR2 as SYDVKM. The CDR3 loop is CASSLGGVNTEAFF. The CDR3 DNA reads TGTGCCAGCAGTTTAGGGGGGGTGAACACTGAAGCTTTCTTT.

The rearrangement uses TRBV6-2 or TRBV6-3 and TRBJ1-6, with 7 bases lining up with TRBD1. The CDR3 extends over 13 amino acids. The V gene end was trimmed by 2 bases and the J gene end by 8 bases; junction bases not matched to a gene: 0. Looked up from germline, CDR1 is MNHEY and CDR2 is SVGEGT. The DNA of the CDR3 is TGTGCCAGCAGTTACAGGGGGCATTCACCCCTCCACTTT. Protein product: CASSYRGHSPLHF.

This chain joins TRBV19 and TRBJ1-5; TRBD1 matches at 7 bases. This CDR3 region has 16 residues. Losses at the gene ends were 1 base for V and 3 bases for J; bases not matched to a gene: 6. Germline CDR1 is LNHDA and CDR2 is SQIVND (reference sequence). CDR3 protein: CASSIGETGDNQPQHF. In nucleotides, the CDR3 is TGTGCCAGTAGTATAGGTGAAACAGGGGACAATCAGCCCCAGCATTTT. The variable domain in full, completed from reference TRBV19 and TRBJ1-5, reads DGGITQSPKYLFRKEGQNVTLSCEQNLNHDAMYWYRQDPGQGLRLIYYSQIVNDFQKGDIAEGYSVSREKKESFPLTVTSAQKNPTAFYLCASSIGETGDNQPQHFGDGTRLSIL.

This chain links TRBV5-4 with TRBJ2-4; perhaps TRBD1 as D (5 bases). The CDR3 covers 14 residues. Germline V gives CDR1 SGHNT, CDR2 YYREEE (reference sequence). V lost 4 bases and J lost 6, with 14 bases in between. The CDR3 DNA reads TGTGCCAGCAGCGGGGCGAAGCTCCGAAACATTCAGTACTTC. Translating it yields CASSGAKLRNIQYF.

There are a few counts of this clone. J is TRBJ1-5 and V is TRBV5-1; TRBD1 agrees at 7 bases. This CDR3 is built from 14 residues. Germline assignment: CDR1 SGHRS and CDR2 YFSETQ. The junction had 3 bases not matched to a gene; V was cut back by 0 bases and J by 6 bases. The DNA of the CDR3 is TGCGCCAGCAGCTTGGGGGGGGACAGTCAGCCCCAGCATTTT. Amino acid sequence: CASSLGGDSQPQHF.

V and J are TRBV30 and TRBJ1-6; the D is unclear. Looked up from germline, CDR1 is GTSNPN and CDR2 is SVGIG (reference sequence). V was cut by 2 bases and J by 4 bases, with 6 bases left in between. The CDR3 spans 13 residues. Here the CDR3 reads CAWSSGYNSPLHF. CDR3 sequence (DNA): TGTGCCTGGAGTTCTGGGTATAATTCACCCCTCCACTTT.